The present TCR beta chain was sequenced within a study of blood T cell repertoires in COVID-19. Study-wide background: Samples came from the United States, Italy and Spain, spanning acute and convalescent COVID-19. The cDNA or gDNA used as material had been derived from T cells, B-cell-depleted T cells, or PBMCs.

Generated by immunoSEQ multiplex PCR, the TCRdb table keeps only in-frame clones and is missing some. This table has 150,000 to 200,000 clones, more than 75% appearing once. CDR3 length: 16 amino acids. Trimming removed 7 bases at V and 0 bases at J, with 16 bases between. The germline gives CDR1 KGHDR, CDR2 SFDVKD. This clone was recorded a few times. Those who participated ranged in age from roughly 18 to 90 years and resided in around 22 US areas. Which cohort a participant joined came from the clinical history participants gave. J is TRBJ2-3 and V is TRBV24-1; no clear D gene. The receptor was isolated from a man aged 35-49 years who had recovered from COVID-19. Sequenced: PBMCs or T cells enriched from blood (not recorded which). CDR3 sequence reads: CATSLGQRSSTDTQYF. In nucleotides, the CDR3 is TGTGCCACCAGCTTAGGCCAGCGAAGCAGCACAGATACGCAGTATTTT.